Listed below are T cell receptor beta chains from one sample, sequenced in a study of early stage breast cancer tumors. The assay was immunoSEQ multiplex PCR, and TCRdb's table has in-frame clones only and misses some. Here the sample spans about 9,900 clones, 64% being singletons. The sequenced material came from breast tumor tissue. The receptors derive from a person aged 55 to 69 with breast cancer. CDR3s include the opening cysteine and the closing phenylalanine or tryptophan. D genes are given only for firm matches. The size entry is marked missing in some rows and otherwise reads once, few, many or a size class.

size,J,V,D,DNA,CDR3
few,TRBJ2-5,TRBV7-8,TRBD2,TGTGCCAGCAGCCTATACGCGGGGGGGAGCCAAGAGACCCAGTACTTC,CASSLYAGGSQETQYF
.,TRBJ1-1,TRBV5-1,.,TGCGCCAGCAGCCAAAACTGGGGGACTGAAGCTTTCTTT,CASSQNWGTEAFF
.,TRBJ2-5,TRBV29-1,.,TGCAGCGTAGGCACAGGGCAGACCCAGTACTTC,CSVGTGQTQYF
once,TRBJ1-1,TRBV5-4,.,TGTGCCAGCAGCTTGTCGGATAAAACGCGGGCTGCTTTT,CASSLSDKTRAAF
few,TRBJ2-7,TRBV5-1,.,TGCGCCAGCAGCTCAAATGGGGACTACGAGCAGTACTTC,CASSSNGDYEQYF
few,TRBJ2-1,TRBV7-2,TRBD2,TGTGCCAGCAGCCCGGGACTAGCGTACAATGAGCAGTTCTTC,CASSPGLAYNEQFF
.,TRBJ2-5,TRBV7-2,.,TGTGCCAGCAGTTTAGGGGGGGCAGGGGGAGAGACCCAGTACTTC,CASSLGGAGGETQYF
medium-sized,TRBJ1-1,TRBV6-1,TRBD1,TGTGCCAGCAGTTTCGGACAGGGGGCGTATGCTGAAGCTTTCTTT,CASSFGQGAYAEAFF
few,TRBJ2-3,TRBV6-4,TRBD2,TGTGCCAGCCAGCCTACTAGCGGGGGGGCCGCGCAGTATTTT,CASQPTSGGAAQYF
.,TRBJ2-2,TRBV21-1,.,TGTGCCAGCAGCAAGCTCTTGACTAGCGGGAGAGCGGACACCGGGGAGCTGTTTTTT,CASSKLLTSGRADTGELFF
.,TRBJ1-5,TRBV6-6,.,TGTGCCAGCAGTTCCTCCGGGGGGAAGAATCAGCCCCAGCATTTT,CASSSSGGKNQPQHF
few,TRBJ1-2,TRBV14,.,TGTGCCAGCAGCCCCCAACCCCCGATGGGTGGCTACACCTTC,CASSPQPPMGGYTF
.,TRBJ1-4,TRBV6-1,.,TGTGCCAGCAGTGAACGTGCAACTAATGAAAAACTGTTTTTT,CASSERATNEKLFF
once,TRBJ1-2,TRBV7-9,TRBD1,TGTGCCAGCAGCTCCGGGACAGAAAGTTATGGCTACACCTTC,CASSSGTESYGYTF
.,TRBJ1-5,TRBV16,.,TGTGCCAGCAGCCTTTCAGGCGGCAATCAGCCCCAGCATTTT,CASSLSGGNQPQHF
.,TRBJ2-1,TRBV10-3,TRBD2,TGTGCCATCAGTGACAGTGCGGGGGGGCCCTATGAGCAGTTCTTC,CAISDSAGGPYEQFF
.,TRBJ1-4,TRBV2,TRBD1,TGTGCCAGCAGGAGTTTGGCTGGACAGGGTGGTTTGAGTGAAAAACTGTTTTTT,CASRSLAGQGGLSEKLFF
.,TRBJ1-6,TRBV5-6,TRBD1,TGTGCCAGCAGCTTAACTCCGGGACAGGGCCTCTCCTATAATTCACCCCTCCACTTT,CASSLTPGQGLSYNSPLHF
medium-sized,TRBJ1-2,TRBV6-4,TRBD1,TGTGCCAGCAGTGACACAACGACAGGGCTCTATGGCTACACCTTC,CASSDTTTGLYGYTF
once,TRBJ2-3,TRBV6-1,TRBD2,TGTGCCAGCATCGGGGGGGCGGGAGATACGCAGTATTTT,CASIGGAGDTQYF